This T cell receptor beta chain was captured by sequencing in a study of metastatic and nonmetastatic thyroid tumors. This clone was observed many times. The antigen is not known. Study-level results: It was reportedly found that TCR beta diversity was significantly higher in malignant thyroid tumors than in benign nodules, a difference seen in both blood and tumor samples.

TCRdb recomputed clones from the PCR reads via MiXCR. The sample includes under 60,000 clones, approximately 24% of them seen just once. Before thyroid surgery, none of the patients had received any treatment. Trimming stripped 4 bases from V and 5 bases from J, with 10 bases between. This CDR3 spans 12 amino acids. Germline V lookup: CDR1 SGHDT, CDR2 YYEEEE. This sequence joins TRBV5-6 and TRBJ2-7; D might be TRBD1 or TRBD2, each matching 6 bases. The clonotype was recovered from a male donor with papillary thyroid cancer or a benign thyroid nodule (not recorded which). Some clones in this sample may be carry-over from other donors' samples. Sequenced input: blood. The CDR3 protein is CASSLRGHEQYF. CDR3 nucleotides: TGTGCCAGCAGCCTCCGGGGGCACGAGCAGTACTTC.